The 2 T cell receptor beta chains in this list originate from one sample, sequenced in a study of cytomegalovirus exposure and HLA in healthy donors. With 60 Vbeta and 13 Jbeta primers, the PCR was carried out. The repertoire was sequenced with immunoSEQ multiplex PCR; TCRdb's copy has only in-frame clones and lacks some. The sample lists approximately 59,000 clones, almost 80% occurring once. Sequenced input: PBMCs. The receptors derive from a girl aged 5-17 years in good health and CMV-seropositive.

The J gene is TRBJ1-1, the V gene TRBV28; 7 bases align to TRBD1. Trimming cost V 10 bases and J 4 bases; bases outside gene matches: 9. Germline V CDR1 and CDR2: MDHEN, SYDVKM. This CDR3 comprises 13 residues. CDR3 amino acids: CATLTGSATEAFF. The CDR3 DNA is TGTGCCACCCTGACAGGGAGTGCCACTGAAGCTTTCTTT.

The chain is built from TRBV19 and TRBJ2-5; the D gene is possibly TRBD2 (5 bases). Between the trimmed V and J ends, which lost 4 bases and 3 bases, there was a span of 12 bases. The CDR3 extends over 14 amino acids. The V gene's germline CDR1 is LNHDA and CDR2 SQIVND (reference sequence). In nucleotides, the CDR3 is TGTGCCAGTAGTAGCTCCGGGAACAAAGAGACCCAGTACTTC. Amino acids: CASSSSGNKETQYF. The full variable domain, its missing parts supplied by reference TRBV19 and TRBJ2-5, is DGGITQSPKYLFRKEGQNVTLSCEQNLNHDAMYWYRQDPGQGLRLIYYSQIVNDFQKGDIAEGYSVSREKKESFPLTVTSAQKNPTAFYLCASSSSGNKETQYFGPGTRLLVL.